A single sample gave rise to the 20 T cell receptor beta chains below, sequenced in a study of identical twins. TCRdb used MiXCR to reprocess the 5' RACE reads, holding one entry per CDR3 protein. The sample consists of around 250,000 distinct CDR3 sequences, more than 9.5% of them appearing once. These same records also appear under a second study, on yellow fever vaccine responses in identical twins.

Sample: memory (CD45RO+) T cells sorted from blood. All receptors derive from a woman aged 18-29 years in good health.

At least ten counts were recorded for this clonotype. The chain links TRBV28 to TRBJ1-6, with 7 bases lining up with TRBD1. Germline values: CDR1 MDHEN, CDR2 SYDVKM. The V and J ends lost 6 bases and 14 bases, in that order; junction bases with no gene match: 16. CDR3 length: 15 amino acids. CDR3 nucleotide sequence: TGTGCCAGCAGCCCTGGGACAGCTTCCGTTGCGTCCCTCCACTTT. This encodes CASSPGTASVASLHF.

The gene calls are TRBV3-1 and TRBJ2-1, with TRBD1 matching 9 bases. The germline gives CDR1 LGHDT, CDR2 YNNKEL (reference sequence). The V segment lost 6 bases and the J segment 3 bases; nucleotides outside the gene matches: 6. CDR3 length: 15 amino acids. CDR3 sequence reads: CASSLGDRDYNEQFF. CDR3 DNA: TGTGCCAGCAGTCTAGGGGACAGGGACTACAATGAGCAGTTCTTC.

The table lists this clonotype with a few counts. The chain joins TRBV5-1 to TRBJ2-5; weak D call: TRBD1 (5 bases). Per the germline V gene, CDR1 is SGHRS and CDR2 is YFSETQ. V lost 3 bases and J 2 bases, leaving 14 bases between the germline ends. This CDR3 has 15 residues. The CDR3 is CASSSTLQVQETQYF. As DNA, the CDR3 is TGCGCCAGCAGCTCGACTCTACAGGTACAAGAGACCCAGTACTTC.

This clonotype was detected only a few times. The chain links TRBV20-1 to TRBJ2-5, with TRBD2 identical over 11 bases. Germline CDR1 DFQATT, CDR2 SNEGSKA (reference sequence). J was trimmed by 5 bases and V by 3 bases; bases with no gene match: 8. The CDR3 consists of 15 residues. In DNA, the CDR3 is TGCAGTGCTAGTCCACTAGCGGGAGTCGGCGAGACCCAGTACTTC. Protein sequence: CSASPLAGVGETQYF.

This clonotype was counted many times. The CDR3 nucleotides read TGTGCCAGCAGAACTACACAGGGGAGCACTGAAGCTTTCTTT. It encodes CASRTTQGSTEAFF. V is TRBV12-3 or TRBV12-4 and J is TRBJ1-1; 7 bases fit TRBD1. The CDR3 sequence is 14 residues long. J gave up 4 bases and V 6 bases, and 8 bases lay outside the gene matches.

V is TRBV18 and J is TRBJ2-5; 11 bases are shared with TRBD2. The junction had 6 bases not matched to a gene; V was cut back by 4 bases and J by 5 bases. The CDR3 has 15 residues. Looked up from germline, CDR1 is KGHSH and CDR2 is LQKENI. The CDR3 region is CASSQLAGVKETQYF. CDR3 sequence (DNA): TGTGCCAGCTCACAACTAGCGGGAGTCAAGGAGACCCAGTACTTC.

The rearrangement joins TRBV12-3 or TRBV12-4 to TRBJ1-2, with D tentatively TRBD1 (6 bases). This CDR3 comprises 16 residues. The V gene lost 0 bases and the J gene lost 8 bases, with 19 bases spanning the gap. Here the CDR3 reads CASSLADKRGRDGYTF. Here the CDR3 DNA reads TGTGCCAGCAGTTTAGCGGATAAAAGGGGGAGAGACGGCTACACCTTC.

The V gene is TRBV6-1, the J gene TRBJ1-2, with 7 bases identical to TRBD1. The V gene end was trimmed by 6 bases and the J gene end by 5 bases; junction bases not matched to a gene: 12. The germline V gene has CDR1 MNHNS and CDR2 SASEGT. The CDR3 runs 15 residues. The CDR3 bases are TGTGCCAGCAGGGCAGGGGGGCGGATGATATATGGCTACACCTTC. Its translation is CASRAGGRMIYGYTF.

In the case of this clonotype: One end of the junction does not line up with germline, which may come from a read error. The chain joins TRBV7-2 to TRBJ2-7; no firm D call. The length of the CDR3 is 14 residues. The germline gives CDR1 SGHTA, CDR2 FQGNSA. CDR3 protein: CASSLLSTAYEQDF. CDR3 nucleotides: TGTGCCAGCAGCTTATTATCAACAGCCTACGAGCAGGACTTC.

The rearrangement joins TRBV28 to TRBJ2-3; D gene ambiguous. The CDR3 has 15 amino acids. CDR1 is MDHEN and CDR2 is SYDVKM in the germline V gene. Trimming shortened V by 7 bases and J by 0 bases, and 14 bases separated the two germline ends. Written as DNA, the CDR3 is TGTGCCAGCATCCCCTGGGGTGGGAGCACAGATACGCAGTATTTT. Protein sequence: CASIPWGGSTDTQYF.

This clonotype was recorded at least ten times. The chain couples TRBV29-1 to TRBJ2-1, with TRBD2 matching over 7 bases. CDR3 length equals 13 residues. Trimming took 6 bases from V and 4 from J; bases not matched to a gene: 6. From germline, CDR1 is SQVTM and CDR2 ANQGSEA. The CDR3 nucleotides read TGCAGCGTACAGAGCGGGGATTACAATGAGCAGTTCTTC. Translated, it gives CSVQSGDYNEQFF.

This clonotype has just a few counts. This chain links TRBV29-1 with TRBJ1-1; 8 positions agree with TRBD1. The CDR3 has 12 amino acids. Germline V gene lookup returns CDR1 SQVTM and CDR2 ANQGSEA. V dropped 6 bases and J dropped 5; count of bases not matched to a gene: 5. The CDR3 sequence: CSVDRGSTEAFF. In nucleotides, the CDR3 is TGCAGCGTCGACAGGGGATCAACTGAAGCTTTCTTT.

CDR3 nucleotides: TGTGCCAGCAGTCGCGACAGGGTCAATCACAATGAGCAGTTCTTC. It codes for CASSRDRVNHNEQFF. This chain uses TRBV28 with TRBJ2-1; 7 nucleotides agree with TRBD1. Germline CDR1 MDHEN, CDR2 SYDVKM. Unmatched junction bases numbered 9, after V lost 5 bases and J lost 5 bases. The CDR3 is 15 amino acids. Supplemented by reference TRBV28 and TRBJ2-1, the full variable domain reads DVKVTQSSRYLVKRTGEKVFLECVQDMDHENMFWYRQDPGLGLRLIYFSYDVKMKEKGDIPEGYSVSREKKERFSLILESASTNQTSMYLCASSRDRVNHNEQFFGPGTRLTVL.

This clonotype has a count of ten or more. This chain uses TRBV27 with TRBJ1-1; D remains ambiguous. This CDR3 spans 15 amino acids. Deletions cut 5 bases from V and 6 bases from J, with 19 bases between. Germline V CDR1 and CDR2: MNHEY, SMNVEV (reference sequence). The CDR3 region is CASSTKLSWASEAFF. In DNA form, the CDR3 reads TGTGCCAGCAGTACCAAATTATCGTGGGCCTCTGAAGCTTTCTTT.

This clonotype showed up just a few times. CDR3 loop: CASSQATQGARTDTQYF. In nucleotides, the CDR3 is TGTGCCAGCAGCCAAGCGACCCAGGGGGCTCGGACAGATACGCAGTATTTT. V is TRBV4-2 and J is TRBJ2-3; TRBD1 matches 8 bases. The CDR3 contains 17 residues. The V segment lost 1 base and the J segment 3 bases; nucleotides outside the gene matches: 9. CDR1 and CDR2 (germline): LGHNA, YNFKEQ.

This clonotype came up a few times. The gene calls are TRBV4-3 and TRBJ1-2; D possibly corresponds to TRBD1 (5 bases). V lost 4 bases to trimming and J lost 4 bases, with 13 bases between them. Germline V gene lookup returns CDR1 LGHNA and CDR2 YSLEER. This CDR3 is 14 amino acids long. The CDR3 nucleotides are TGCGCCAGCAGCCCCACCGGGGCAGCCTATGGCTACACCTTC. Translating it yields CASSPTGAAYGYTF.

This rearrangement joins TRBV28 to TRBJ1-1; D call uncertain. Trimming shortened V by 4 bases and J by 1 base, and 7 bases separated the two germline ends. Per the germline V gene, CDR1 is MDHEN and CDR2 is SYDVKM. The CDR3 is 13 amino acids. The DNA of the CDR3 is TGTGCCAGCAGTTCCCCTCAGAACACTGAAGCTTTCTTT. Translated: CASSSPQNTEAFF.

This clonotype showed up many times. The CDR3 nucleotides read TGTGCCAGCAGCTCGGGGGGGCAAACAACTTATACGCAGTATTTT. Its translation is CASSSGGQTTYTQYF. The V call is TRBV9, the J call TRBJ2-3, with 8 bases aligning to TRBD2. V gave up 4 bases and J gave up 7 bases; unmatched junction bases: 11. The CDR3 contains 15 residues. CDR1 and CDR2 from the germline V gene are SGDLS and YYNGEE.

This clonotype was recorded at least ten times. V and J are TRBV10-3 and TRBJ2-5; tentative D call: TRBD1 (5 bases). The CDR3 length is 14 residues. Trimming took off 0 bases at V and 5 bases at J, with 10 bases between the two ends. Germline lookup yields CDR1 ENHRY and CDR2 SYGVKD. The CDR3 reads CAISESTAWETQYF. The CDR3 nucleotides read TGTGCCATCAGTGAGTCGACAGCCTGGGAGACCCAGTACTTC.

V is TRBV2 and J is TRBJ2-1; 7 bases align to TRBD1. J lost 9 bases, V lost 8 bases, and 7 bases had no gene match. This CDR3 comprises 12 residues. Germline assignment: CDR1 SNHLY and CDR2 FYNNEI. For the CDR3, the DNA is TGTGCCAGCTCCTTACAGGGGTTTGAGCAGTTCTTC. Its protein product is CASSLQGFEQFF.